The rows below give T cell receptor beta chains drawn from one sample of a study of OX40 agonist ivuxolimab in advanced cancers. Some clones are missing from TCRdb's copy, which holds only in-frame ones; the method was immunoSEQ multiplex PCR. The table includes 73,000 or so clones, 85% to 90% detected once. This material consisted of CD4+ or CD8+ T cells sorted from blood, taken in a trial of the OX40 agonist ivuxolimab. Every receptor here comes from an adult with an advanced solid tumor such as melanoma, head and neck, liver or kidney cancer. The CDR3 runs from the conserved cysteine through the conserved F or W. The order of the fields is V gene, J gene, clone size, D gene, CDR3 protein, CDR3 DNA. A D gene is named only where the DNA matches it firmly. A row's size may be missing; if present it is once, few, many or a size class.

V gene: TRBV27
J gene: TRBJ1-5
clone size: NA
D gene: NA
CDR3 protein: CASKRNQPQHF
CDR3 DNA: TGTGCGAGCAAACGGAATCAGCCCCAGCATTTT

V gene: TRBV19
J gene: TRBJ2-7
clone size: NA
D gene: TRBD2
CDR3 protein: CASTSKMAGGRGVYF
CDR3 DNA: TGTGCCAGTACCAGCAAAATGGCGGGAGGGCGAGGGGTTTACTTC

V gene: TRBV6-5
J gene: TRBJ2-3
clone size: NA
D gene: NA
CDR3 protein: CASSKTALGTDTQYF
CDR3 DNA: TGTGCCAGCAGTAAGACAGCCCTCGGCACAGATACGCAGTATTTT

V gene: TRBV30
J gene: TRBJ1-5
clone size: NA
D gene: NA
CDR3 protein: CAWSVNPYDRYSNQPQHF
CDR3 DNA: TGTGCCTGGAGTGTAAACCCCTATGACAGGTATAGCAATCAGCCCCAGCATTTT

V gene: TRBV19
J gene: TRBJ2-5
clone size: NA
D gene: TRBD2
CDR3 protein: CASSIRLAAYQETQYF
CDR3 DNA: TGTGCCAGTAGTATTAGGCTAGCGGCTTACCAAGAGACCCAGTACTTC

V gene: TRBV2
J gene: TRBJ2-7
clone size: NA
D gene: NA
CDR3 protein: CASSFRRREQYF
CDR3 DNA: TGTGCCAGCAGTTTCAGACGGAGAGAGCAGTACTTC

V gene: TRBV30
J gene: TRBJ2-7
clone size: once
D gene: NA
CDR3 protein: CAWKRSYSYEQYF
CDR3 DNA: TGTGCCTGGAAGAGGTCCTACTCCTACGAGCAGTACTTC

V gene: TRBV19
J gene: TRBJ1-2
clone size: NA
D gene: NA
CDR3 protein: CASSEASGYTF
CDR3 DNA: TGTGCCAGTAGTGAAGCGTCTGGCTACACCTTC

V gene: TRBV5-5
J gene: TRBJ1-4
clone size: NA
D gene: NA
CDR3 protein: CASTYTGGPNEKLFF
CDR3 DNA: TGTGCCAGCACCTATACTGGCGGGCCTAATGAAAAACTGTTTTTT

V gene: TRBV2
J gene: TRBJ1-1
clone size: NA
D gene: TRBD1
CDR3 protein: CASSEQQGLSEAFF
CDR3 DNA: TGTGCCAGCAGTGAGCAACAGGGGCTCTCTGAAGCTTTCTTT

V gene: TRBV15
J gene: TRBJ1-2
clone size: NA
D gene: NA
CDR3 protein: CATSLAADYGYTF
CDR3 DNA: TGTGCCACCAGCTTAGCAGCGGACTATGGCTACACCTTC

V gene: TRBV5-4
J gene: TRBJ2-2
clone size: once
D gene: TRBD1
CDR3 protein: CASSPVPGQVTGELFF
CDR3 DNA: TGTGCCAGCAGCCCAGTCCCCGGACAGGTGACCGGGGAGCTGTTTTTT

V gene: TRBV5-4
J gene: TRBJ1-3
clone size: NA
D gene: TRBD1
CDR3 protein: CASSPGQGTGNTIYF
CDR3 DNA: TGTGCCAGCAGCCCGGGACAGGGAACAGGAAACACCATATATTTT

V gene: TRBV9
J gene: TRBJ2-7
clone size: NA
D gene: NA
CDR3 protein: CASSPWDTPKEQYF
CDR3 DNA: TGTGCCAGCAGCCCATGGGACACCCCTAAGGAGCAGTACTTC

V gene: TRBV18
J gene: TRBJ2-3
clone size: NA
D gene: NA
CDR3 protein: CASSPQESTDTQYF
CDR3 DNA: TGTGCCAGCTCACCACAGGAAAGCACAGATACGCAGTATTTT

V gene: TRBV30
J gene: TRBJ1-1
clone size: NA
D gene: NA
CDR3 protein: CARDNHGSAEAFF
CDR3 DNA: TGTGCCCGGGACAATCACGGTTCGGCTGAAGCTTTCTTT

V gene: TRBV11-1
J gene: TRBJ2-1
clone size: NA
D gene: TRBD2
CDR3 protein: CASSLTGGEQFF
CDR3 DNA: TGTGCCAGCAGCTTAACGGGGGGTGAGCAGTTCTTC